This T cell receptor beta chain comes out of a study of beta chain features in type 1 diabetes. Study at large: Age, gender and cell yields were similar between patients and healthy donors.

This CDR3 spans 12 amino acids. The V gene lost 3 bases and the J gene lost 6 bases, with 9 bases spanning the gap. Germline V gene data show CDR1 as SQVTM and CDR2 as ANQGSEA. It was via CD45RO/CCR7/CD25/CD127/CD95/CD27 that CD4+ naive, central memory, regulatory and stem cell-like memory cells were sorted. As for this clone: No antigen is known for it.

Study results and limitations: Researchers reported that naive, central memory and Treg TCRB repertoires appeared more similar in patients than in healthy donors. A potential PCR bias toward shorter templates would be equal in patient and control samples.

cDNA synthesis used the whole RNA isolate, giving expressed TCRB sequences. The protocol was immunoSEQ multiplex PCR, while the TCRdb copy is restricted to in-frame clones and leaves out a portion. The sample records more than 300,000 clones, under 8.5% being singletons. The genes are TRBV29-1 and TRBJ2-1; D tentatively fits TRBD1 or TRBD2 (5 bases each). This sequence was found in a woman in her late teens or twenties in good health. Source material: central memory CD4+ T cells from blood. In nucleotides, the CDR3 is TGCAGCGTTGAGAGGGGAATCAATGAGCAGTTCTTC. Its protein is CSVERGINEQFF.